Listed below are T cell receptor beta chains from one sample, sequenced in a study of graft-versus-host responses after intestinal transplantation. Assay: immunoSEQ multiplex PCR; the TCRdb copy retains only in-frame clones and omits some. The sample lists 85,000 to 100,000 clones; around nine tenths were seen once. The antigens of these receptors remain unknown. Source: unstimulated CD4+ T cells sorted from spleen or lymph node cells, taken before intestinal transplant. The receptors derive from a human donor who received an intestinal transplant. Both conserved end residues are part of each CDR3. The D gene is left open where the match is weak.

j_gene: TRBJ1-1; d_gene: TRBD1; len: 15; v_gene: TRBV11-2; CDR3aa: CASSSPDRVITEAFF; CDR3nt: TGTGCCAGCAGCTCCCCGGACAGGGTGATTACTGAAGCTTTCTTT
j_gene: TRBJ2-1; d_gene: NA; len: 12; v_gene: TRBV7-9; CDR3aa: CASDRQNNEQFF; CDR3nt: TGTGCCAGCGACAGGCAGAACAATGAGCAGTTCTTC
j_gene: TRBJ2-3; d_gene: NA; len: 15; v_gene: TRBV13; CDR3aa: CASTKPGLYTDTQYF; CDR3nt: TGTGCCAGCACTAAACCGGGACTGTACACAGATACGCAGTATTTT
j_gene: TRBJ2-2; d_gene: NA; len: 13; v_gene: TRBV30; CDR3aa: CAWSVLPNGELFF; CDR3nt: TGTGCCTGGAGTGTACTTCCTAACGGGGAGCTGTTTTTT